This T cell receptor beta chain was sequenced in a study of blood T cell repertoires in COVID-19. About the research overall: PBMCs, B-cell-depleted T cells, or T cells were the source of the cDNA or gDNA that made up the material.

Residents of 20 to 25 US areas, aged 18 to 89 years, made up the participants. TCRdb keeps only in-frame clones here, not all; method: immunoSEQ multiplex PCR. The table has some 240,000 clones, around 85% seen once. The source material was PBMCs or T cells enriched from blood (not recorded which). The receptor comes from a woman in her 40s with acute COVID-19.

The CDR3 region has the DNA TGTGCCACCAGTGATTTCCGGCAGGGCACAGATACGCAGTATTTT. It yields the protein CATSDFRQGTDTQYF. V gene TRBV24-1 combines with J gene TRBJ2-3; no clear D. The CDR3 is made up of 15 amino acids. The germline gives CDR1 KGHDR, CDR2 SFDVKD. Trimming removed 1 base from V and 1 base from J, with 8 bases in between.